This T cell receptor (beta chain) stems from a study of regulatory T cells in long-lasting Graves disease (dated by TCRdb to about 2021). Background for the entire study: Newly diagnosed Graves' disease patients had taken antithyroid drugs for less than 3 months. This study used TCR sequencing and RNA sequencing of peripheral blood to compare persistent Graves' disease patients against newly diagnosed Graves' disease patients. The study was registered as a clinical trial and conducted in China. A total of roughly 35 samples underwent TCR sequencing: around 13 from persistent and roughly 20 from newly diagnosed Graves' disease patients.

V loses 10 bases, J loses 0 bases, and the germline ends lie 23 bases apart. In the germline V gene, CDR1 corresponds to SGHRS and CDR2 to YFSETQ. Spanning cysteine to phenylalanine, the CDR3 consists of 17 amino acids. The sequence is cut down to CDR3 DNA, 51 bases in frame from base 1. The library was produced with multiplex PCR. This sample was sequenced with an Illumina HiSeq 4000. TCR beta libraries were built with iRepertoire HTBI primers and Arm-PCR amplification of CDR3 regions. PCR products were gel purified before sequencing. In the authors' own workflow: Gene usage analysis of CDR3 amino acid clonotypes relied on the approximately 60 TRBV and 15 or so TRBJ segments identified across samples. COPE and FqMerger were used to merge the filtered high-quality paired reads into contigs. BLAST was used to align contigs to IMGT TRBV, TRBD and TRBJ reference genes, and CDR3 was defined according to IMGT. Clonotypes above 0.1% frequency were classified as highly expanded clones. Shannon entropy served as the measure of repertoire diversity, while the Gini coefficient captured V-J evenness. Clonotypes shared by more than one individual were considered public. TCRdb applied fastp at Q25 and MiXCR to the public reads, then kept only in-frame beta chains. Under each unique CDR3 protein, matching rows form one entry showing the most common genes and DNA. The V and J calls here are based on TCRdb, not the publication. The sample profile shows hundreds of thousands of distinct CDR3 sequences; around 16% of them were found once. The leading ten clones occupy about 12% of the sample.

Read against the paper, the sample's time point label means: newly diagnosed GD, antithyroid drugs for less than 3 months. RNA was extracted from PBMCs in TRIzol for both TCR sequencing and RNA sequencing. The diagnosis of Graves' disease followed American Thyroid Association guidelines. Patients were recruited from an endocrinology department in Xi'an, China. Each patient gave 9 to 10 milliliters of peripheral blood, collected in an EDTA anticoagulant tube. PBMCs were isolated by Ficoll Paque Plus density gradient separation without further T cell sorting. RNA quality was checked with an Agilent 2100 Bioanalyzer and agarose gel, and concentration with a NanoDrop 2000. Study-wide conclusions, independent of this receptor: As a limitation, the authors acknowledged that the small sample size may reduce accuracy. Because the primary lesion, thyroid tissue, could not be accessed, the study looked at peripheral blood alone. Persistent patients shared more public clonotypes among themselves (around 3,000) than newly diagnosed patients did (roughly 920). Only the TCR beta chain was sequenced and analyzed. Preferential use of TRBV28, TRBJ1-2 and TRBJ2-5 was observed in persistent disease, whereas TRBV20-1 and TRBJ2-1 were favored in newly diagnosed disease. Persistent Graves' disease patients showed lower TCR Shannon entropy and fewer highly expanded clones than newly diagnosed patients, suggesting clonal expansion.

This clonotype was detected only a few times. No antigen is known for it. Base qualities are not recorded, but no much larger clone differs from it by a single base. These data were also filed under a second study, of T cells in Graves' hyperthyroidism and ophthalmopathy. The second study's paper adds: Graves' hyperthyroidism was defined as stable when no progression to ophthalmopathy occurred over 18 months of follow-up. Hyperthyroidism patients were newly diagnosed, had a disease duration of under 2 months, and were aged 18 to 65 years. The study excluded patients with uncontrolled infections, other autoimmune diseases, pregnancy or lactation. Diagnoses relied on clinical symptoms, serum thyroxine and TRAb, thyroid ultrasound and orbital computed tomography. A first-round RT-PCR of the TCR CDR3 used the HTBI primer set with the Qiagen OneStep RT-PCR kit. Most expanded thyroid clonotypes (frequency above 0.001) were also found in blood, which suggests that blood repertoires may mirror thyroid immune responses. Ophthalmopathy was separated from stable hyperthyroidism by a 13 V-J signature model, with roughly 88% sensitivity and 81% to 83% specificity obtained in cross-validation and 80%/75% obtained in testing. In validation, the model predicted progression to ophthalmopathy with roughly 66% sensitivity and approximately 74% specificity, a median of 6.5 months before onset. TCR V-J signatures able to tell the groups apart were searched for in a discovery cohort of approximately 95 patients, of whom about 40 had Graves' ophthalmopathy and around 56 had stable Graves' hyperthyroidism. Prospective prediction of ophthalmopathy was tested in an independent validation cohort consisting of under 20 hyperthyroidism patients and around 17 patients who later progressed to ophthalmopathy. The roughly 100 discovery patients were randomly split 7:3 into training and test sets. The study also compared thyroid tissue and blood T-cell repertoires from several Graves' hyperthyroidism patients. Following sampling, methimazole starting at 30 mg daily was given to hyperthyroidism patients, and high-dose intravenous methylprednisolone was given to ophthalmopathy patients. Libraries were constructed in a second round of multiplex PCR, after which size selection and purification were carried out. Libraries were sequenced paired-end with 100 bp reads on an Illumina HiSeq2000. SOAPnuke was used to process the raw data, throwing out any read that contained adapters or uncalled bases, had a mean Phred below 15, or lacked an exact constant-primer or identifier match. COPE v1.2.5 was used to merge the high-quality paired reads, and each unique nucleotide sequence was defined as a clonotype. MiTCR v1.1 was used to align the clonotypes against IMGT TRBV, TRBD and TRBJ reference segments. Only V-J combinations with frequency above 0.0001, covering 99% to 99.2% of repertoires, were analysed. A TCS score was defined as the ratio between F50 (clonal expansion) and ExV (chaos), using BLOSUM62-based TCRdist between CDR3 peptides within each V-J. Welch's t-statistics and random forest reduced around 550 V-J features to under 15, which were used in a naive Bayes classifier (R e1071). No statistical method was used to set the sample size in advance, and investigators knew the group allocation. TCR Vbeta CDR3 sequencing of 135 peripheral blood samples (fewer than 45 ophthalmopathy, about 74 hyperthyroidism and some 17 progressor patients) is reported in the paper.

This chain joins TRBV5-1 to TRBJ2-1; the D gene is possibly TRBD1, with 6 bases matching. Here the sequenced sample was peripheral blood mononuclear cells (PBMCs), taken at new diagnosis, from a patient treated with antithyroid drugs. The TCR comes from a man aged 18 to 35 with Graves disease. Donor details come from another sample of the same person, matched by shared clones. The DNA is TGCGCCTCGTCTCCATCCCCCAGAGGGGGCTCCTACAATGAGCAGTTCTTC. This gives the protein CASSPSPRGGSYNEQFF. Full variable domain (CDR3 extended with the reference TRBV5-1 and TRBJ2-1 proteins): KAGVTQTPRYLIKTRGQQVTLSCSPISGHRSVSWYQQTPGQGLQFLFEYFSETQRNKGNFPGRFSGRQFSNSRSEMNVSTLELGDSALYLCASSPSPRGGSYNEQFFGPGTRLTVL.